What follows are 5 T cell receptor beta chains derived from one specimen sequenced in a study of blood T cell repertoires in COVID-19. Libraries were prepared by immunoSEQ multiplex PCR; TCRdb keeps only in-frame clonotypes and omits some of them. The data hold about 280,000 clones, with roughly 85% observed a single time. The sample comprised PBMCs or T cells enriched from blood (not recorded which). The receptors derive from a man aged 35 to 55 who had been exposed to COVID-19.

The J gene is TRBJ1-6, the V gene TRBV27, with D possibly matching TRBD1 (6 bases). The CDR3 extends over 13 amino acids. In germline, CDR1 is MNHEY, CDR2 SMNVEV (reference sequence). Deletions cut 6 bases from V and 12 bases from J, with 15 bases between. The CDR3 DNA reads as TGTGCCAGCAGGTCGACAGGCCCCGGACCCCTCCACTTT. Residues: CASRSTGPGPLHF.

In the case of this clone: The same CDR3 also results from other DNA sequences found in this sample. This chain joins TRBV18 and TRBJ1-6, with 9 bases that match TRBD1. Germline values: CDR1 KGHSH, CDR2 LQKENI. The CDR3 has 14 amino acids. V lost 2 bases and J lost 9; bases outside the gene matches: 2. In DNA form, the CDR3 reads TGTGCCAGCTCACCAGGGACAGGGATTTCACCCCTCCACTTT. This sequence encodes CASSPGTGISPLHF.

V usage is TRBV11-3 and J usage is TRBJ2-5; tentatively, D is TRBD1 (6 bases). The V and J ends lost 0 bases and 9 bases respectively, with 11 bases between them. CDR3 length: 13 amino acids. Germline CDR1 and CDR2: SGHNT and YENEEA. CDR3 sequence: CASSLERDMAQYF. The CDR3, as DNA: TGTGCCAGCAGCTTAGAAAGGGACATGGCCCAGTACTTC.

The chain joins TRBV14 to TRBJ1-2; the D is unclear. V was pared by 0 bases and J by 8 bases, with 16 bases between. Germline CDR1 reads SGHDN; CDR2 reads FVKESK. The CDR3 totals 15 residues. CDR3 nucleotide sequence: TGTGCCAGCAGCCAAGACCCCGAAATCACCAGGGGCTACACCTTC. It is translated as CASSQDPEITRGYTF.

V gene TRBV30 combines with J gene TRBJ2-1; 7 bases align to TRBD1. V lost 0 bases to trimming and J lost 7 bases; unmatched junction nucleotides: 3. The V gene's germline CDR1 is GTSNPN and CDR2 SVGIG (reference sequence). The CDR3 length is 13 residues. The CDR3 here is CAWSVGGRNEQFF. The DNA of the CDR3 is TGTGCCTGGAGTGTAGGGGGCCGGAATGAGCAGTTCTTC.